Presented here are 2 T cell receptor beta chains from one specimen sequenced in a study of blood T cell repertoires in COVID-19. Assay used: immunoSEQ multiplex PCR; TCRdb lists only in-frame clones, some missing. The sample comprises hundreds of thousands of clones, about nine tenths of which are singletons, and under 2% rests with the top ten. The sample consisted of PBMCs or T cells enriched from blood (not recorded which). Every receptor here comes from a middle-aged man who had recovered from COVID-19.

CDR3 amino acids: CASSQGKLVWSNEQFF. For the CDR3, the DNA is TGTGCCAGCAGCCAAGGAAAGCTAGTATGGAGCAATGAGCAGTTCTTC. The chain has TRBV14 and TRBJ2-1; D gene ambiguous. This CDR3 is built from 16 residues. V lost 1 base to trimming and J lost 6 bases, with 16 bases between them. Per germline, CDR1 SGHDN and CDR2 FVKESK. Based on the CDR3 plus reference TRBV14 and TRBJ2-1, the full variable domain is EAGVTQFPSHSVIEKGQTVTLRCDPISGHDNLYWYRRVMGKEIKFLLHFVKESKQDESGMPNNRFLAERTGGTYSTLKVQPAELEDSGVYFCASSQGKLVWSNEQFFGPGTRLTVL.

The chain combines TRBV30 with TRBJ2-7; no clear D gene. This CDR3 is built from 12 residues. The V end lost 3 bases, the J end lost 0 bases, and 6 bases lay between the germline ends. Germline V gene data show CDR1 as GTSNPN and CDR2 as SVGIG (reference sequence). Here the CDR3 DNA reads TGTGCCTGGAGCGAGAGCTCCTACGAGCAGTACTTC. It specifies CAWSESSYEQYF.